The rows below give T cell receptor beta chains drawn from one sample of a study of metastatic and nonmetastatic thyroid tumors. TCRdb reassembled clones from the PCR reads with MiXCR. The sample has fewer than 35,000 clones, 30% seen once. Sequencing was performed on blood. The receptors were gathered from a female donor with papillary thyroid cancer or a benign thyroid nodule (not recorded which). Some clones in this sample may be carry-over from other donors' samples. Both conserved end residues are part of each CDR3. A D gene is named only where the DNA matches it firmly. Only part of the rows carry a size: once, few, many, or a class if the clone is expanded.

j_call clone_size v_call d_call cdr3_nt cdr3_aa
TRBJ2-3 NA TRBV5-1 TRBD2 TGCGCCAGCAGCTCGCTAGCGGGGGGATCAGATACGCAGTATTTT CASSSLAGGSDTQYF
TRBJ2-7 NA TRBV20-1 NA TGCAGTGCTGGAGGAATAACTGGACTCGTCTACGAGCAGTACTTC CSAGGITGLVYEQYF
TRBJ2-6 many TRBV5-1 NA TGCGCCAGCAGCTTACCGGGCAGGGCTGGGGCCAACGTCCTGACTTTC CASSLPGRAGANVLTF
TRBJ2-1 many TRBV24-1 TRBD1 TGTGCCACCGGGACAGGGGCCTACAATGAGCAGTTCTTC CATGTGAYNEQFF
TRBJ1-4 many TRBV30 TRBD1 TGTGCCTGGAGTCACTCAGGGGGCGGGGAAAAACTGTTTTTT CAWSHSGGGEKLFF
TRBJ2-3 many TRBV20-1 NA TGCAGTGCTAGATTTAGGGGCACCACAGATACGCAGTATTTT CSARFRGTTDTQYF
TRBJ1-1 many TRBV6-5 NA TGTGCCAGCAGTTACGGGGGCCACACTGAAGCTTTCTTT CASSYGGHTEAFF
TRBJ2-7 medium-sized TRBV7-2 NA TGTGCCAGCGGGTCTCTCCGCGAGCAGTACTTC CASGSLREQYF
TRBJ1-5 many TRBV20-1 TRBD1 TGCAGTGCTAGTTCAGGACAGGGGGCGCCTAATCAGCCCCAGCATTTT CSASSGQGAPNQPQHF
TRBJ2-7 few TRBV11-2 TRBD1 TGTGCCAGCAGCACCAGACAGGGCCACGAGCAGTACTTC CASSTRQGHEQYF
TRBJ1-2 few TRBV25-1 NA TGTGCCAGTAGTGAATCAGACATTATTAACTATGGCTACACCTTC CASSESDIINYGYTF
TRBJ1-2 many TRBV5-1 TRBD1 TGCGCCAGCAGCTTGATTGAGGCAGGGGGAGGCTACACCTTC CASSLIEAGGGYTF
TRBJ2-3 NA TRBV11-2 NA TGTGCCAGCAGCTTATGTGGAGTTGGGGCAGATACGCAGTATTTT CASSLCGVGADTQYF
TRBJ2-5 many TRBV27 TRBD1 TGTGCCAGCAGTTTATATAGGACAGGGGATTTGGAGACCCAGTACTTC CASSLYRTGDLETQYF
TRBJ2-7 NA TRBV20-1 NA TGCAGTGCTAGAAAACTAGTAGCCTACGAGCAGTACTTC CSARKLVAYEQYF
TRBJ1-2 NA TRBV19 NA TGTGCCAGTAGTTCGGGCGAGGGTGTCAATGGCTACACCTTC CASSSGEGVNGYTF
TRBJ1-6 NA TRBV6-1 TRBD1 TGTGCCAGCAGCCGACAAGGACAGGGACCGGATTCACCCCTCCACTTT CASSRQGQGPDSPLHF
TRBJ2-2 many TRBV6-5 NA TGTGCCAGCAGTTACCCTACTGACCGGACCGGGGAGCTGTTTTTT CASSYPTDRTGELFF
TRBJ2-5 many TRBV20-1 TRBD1 TGCAGTGCTAGAGAGAGACAGGGCGTAGAGACCCAGTACTTC CSARERQGVETQYF
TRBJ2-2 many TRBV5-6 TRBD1 TGTGCCAGCAGCGCACCACCCGGGACAGGTGGAGACACCGGGGAGCTGTTTTTT CASSAPPGTGGDTGELFF
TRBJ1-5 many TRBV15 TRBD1 TGTGCCACCAGCAGAGGGCAGGGGGAGCAGCCCCAGCATTTT CATSRGQGEQPQHF
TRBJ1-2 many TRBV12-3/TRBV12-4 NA TGTGCCAGCAGTTTAGGGGGGGGTGGCTACACCTTC CASSLGGGGYTF
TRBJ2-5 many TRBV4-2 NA TGTGCCAGCAGCCAAGTGGGGGGAGAAGAGACCCAGTACTTC CASSQVGGEETQYF
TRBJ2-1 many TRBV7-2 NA TGTGCCAGCAGCTTAATAGCGGACTACAATGAGCAGTTCTTC CASSLIADYNEQFF
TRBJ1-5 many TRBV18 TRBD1 TGTGCCAGCTCAGGACAGGGTCAGGGCTCTCAGCCCCAGCATTTT CASSGQGQGSQPQHF
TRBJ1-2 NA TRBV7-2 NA TGTGCCAGCAGCCACCAGGAGAATTTTGGCTACACCTTC CASSHQENFGYTF
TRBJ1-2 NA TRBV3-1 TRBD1 TGTGCCAGCACGGACCGGGACAGGGGCGGCTACACCTTC CASTDRDRGGYTF
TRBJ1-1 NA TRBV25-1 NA TGTGCCAGCGAACACAGGACGGGCCAGAACACTGAAGCTTTCTTT CASEHRTGQNTEAFF
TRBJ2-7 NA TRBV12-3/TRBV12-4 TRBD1 TGTGCCAGCAGTTTTGGACAGGGGGGGTCCTACGAGCAGTACTTC CASSFGQGGSYEQYF
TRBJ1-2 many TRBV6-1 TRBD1 TGTGCCAGCAGTTCAGGGGGGTATGGCTACACCTTC CASSSGGYGYTF
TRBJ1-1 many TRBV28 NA TGTGCCAGCAGTTTGTATCGGGGACAAAACACTGAAGCTTTCTTT CASSLYRGQNTEAFF
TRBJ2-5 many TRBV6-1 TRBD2 TGTGCCAGCAGGCGGAGAGCGGGAGGAGAGACCCAGTACTTC CASRRRAGGETQYF
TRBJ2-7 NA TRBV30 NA TGTGCCTGGAGTGGACAATTAACCTACGTCGAGCAGTACTTC CAWSGQLTYVEQYF
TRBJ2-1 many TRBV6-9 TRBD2 TGTGCCAGCAGTTATTTAACTAGCGGCTACAATGAGCAGTTCTTC CASSYLTSGYNEQFF
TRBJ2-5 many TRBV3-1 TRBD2 TGTGCCAGCAGCCGGGGACTAGCTAGGGAGACCCAGTACTTC CASSRGLARETQYF
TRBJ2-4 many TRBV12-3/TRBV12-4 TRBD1 TGTGCCAGCAGGGCAGGACAGGGGATGAGGGGGTTGAACATTCAGTACTTC CASRAGQGMRGLNIQYF
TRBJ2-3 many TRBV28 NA TGTGCCAGCAGTAACACAGGGTTGGCTACGCAGTATTTT CASSNTGLATQYF
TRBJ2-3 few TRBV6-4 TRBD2 TGTGCCAGCAGTGAAGGAAATAGCGGGGGTTCGGATACGCAGTATTTT CASSEGNSGGSDTQYF
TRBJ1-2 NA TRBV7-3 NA TGTGCCAGCAGCTTAATGGGTCTCGATGGCTACACCTTC CASSLMGLDGYTF
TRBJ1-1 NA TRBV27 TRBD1 TGTGCCAGCAGTCTAGCGGACAGGGTCCCTGAAGCTTTCTTT CASSLADRVPEAFF
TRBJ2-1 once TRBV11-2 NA TGTGCCAGCAGCCCACATCCCGAGAGCTCCTACAATGAGCAGTTCTTC CASSPHPESSYNEQFF
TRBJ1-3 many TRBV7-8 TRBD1 TGTGCCAGCAGCTTCAGGGGGGAGGGAAACACCATATATTTT CASSFRGEGNTIYF
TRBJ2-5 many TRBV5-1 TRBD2 TGCGCCAGCAGCCAGACTAGCGGGAATGTTAGGGAGACCCAGTACTTC CASSQTSGNVRETQYF
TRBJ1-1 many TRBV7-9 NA TGTGCCAGCAGCTTAAGGGACATAGACACTGAAGCTTTCTTT CASSLRDIDTEAFF
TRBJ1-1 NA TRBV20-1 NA TGCAGTGCTAAGACAGGTCCCAACACTGAAGCTTTCTTT CSAKTGPNTEAFF
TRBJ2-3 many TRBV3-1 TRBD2 TGTGCCAGCAGCCAAGATCGGCTAGCGGGAGGCACAGATACGCAGTATTTT CASSQDRLAGGTDTQYF
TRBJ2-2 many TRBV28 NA TGTGCCAGCAGTTCCCTTACAGGGGAGCTGTTTTTT CASSSLTGELFF
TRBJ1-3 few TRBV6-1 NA TGTGCCAGCAGCCAGTCCTCTGGAAACACCATATATTTT CASSQSSGNTIYF
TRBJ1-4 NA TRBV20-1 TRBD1 TGCAGTGCTAGAGTTCCGGGACAGCTTAATGAAAAACTGTTTTTT CSARVPGQLNEKLFF
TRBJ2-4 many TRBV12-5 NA TGTGCTAGTGGTTTGGTACAAGGGGGACCGGGCAAGGTTCAGTACTTC CASGLVQGGPGKVQYF
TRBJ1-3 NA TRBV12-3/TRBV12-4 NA TGTGCCAGCAGGGGGGCCCTTAACTCTGGAAACACCATATATTTT CASRGALNSGNTIYF
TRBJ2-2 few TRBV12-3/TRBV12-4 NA TGTGCCAGCAGTTTACGCGTAACGAACACCGGGGAGCTGTTTTTT CASSLRVTNTGELFF
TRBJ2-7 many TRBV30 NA TGTGCCTGGAGTGTAGGTTCCGGCATTACAGGACTCTACGAGCAGTACTTC CAWSVGSGITGLYEQYF
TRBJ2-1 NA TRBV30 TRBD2 TGTGCATGGAGCCCCCTAGCGGGAGAGGATGAACAGTTCTTC CAWSPLAGEDEQFF